The rows below give T cell receptor beta chains drawn from one sample of a study of OX40 agonist ivuxolimab in advanced cancers. Here immunoSEQ multiplex PCR was the method, and the copy in TCRdb shows in-frame clones only, minus some. The sample holds approximately 54,000 clones, 80% to 95% seen once. The starting material was CD4+ or CD8+ T cells sorted from blood, obtained in a trial of the OX40 agonist ivuxolimab. The receptors here all came from an adult with an advanced solid tumor such as melanoma, head and neck, liver or kidney cancer. Each CDR3 is given with its conserved first and last residue. A D gene is named only where the DNA matches it firmly. Size values are once, few and many counts, or a class for expanded clones, and some rows have none.

>-|TRBV10-3|TRBD2|16|TRBJ2-1
CAISDEGTSSYNEQFF
TGTGCCATCAGTGATGAGGGGACTAGCAGTTACAATGAGCAGTTCTTC
>-|TRBV21-1|-|15|TRBJ2-7
CASSKEQPGEKEQYF
TGTGCCAGCAGCAAAGAACAGCCTGGTGAGAAGGAGCAGTACTTC
>medium-sized|TRBV2|-|12|TRBJ2-1
CASMAVLGEQFF
TGTGCCAGCATGGCCGTTCTCGGTGAGCAGTTCTTC
>once|TRBV19|-|13|TRBJ2-5
CASSIDQGGSQYF
TGTGCCAGTAGTATAGATCAAGGGGGGTCCCAGTACTTC
>-|TRBV4-3|TRBD2|14|TRBJ2-7
CASSQSLAAYEQYF
TGCGCCAGCAGCCAGTCTCTAGCGGCCTACGAGCAGTACTTC
>-|TRBV19|TRBD1|13|TRBJ1-1
CAAGTGPNTEAFF
TGTGCCGCCGGGACAGGACCGAACACTGAAGCTTTCTTT
>-|TRBV7-8|-|15|TRBJ1-1
CASSAIEGIDTEAFF
TGTGCCAGCAGCGCCATCGAGGGGATTGACACTGAAGCTTTCTTT
>-|TRBV19|TRBD1|15|TRBJ1-5
CASTSSGGGNQPQHF
TGTGCCAGTACCTCTTCAGGGGGAGGCAATCAGCCCCAGCATTTT
>-|TRBV27|-|16|TRBJ2-3
CASSPMYTTPTDTQYF
TGTGCCAGCAGTCCGATGTACACGACTCCCACAGATACGCAGTATTTT
>-|TRBV27|-|13|TRBJ2-7
CASSLGQSYEQYF
TGTGCCAGCAGTTTAGGACAGTCCTACGAGCAGTACTTC
>-|TRBV5-4|TRBD2|14|TRBJ2-7
CASSLGGSTYEQYF
TGTGCCAGCAGCCTCGGCGGGAGCACCTACGAGCAGTACTTC
>-|TRBV7-9|TRBD1|14|TRBJ2-5
CASSRTGLQETQYF
TGTGCCAGCAGCCGGACAGGACTCCAAGAGACCCAGTACTTC
>-|TRBV4-1|TRBD2|14|TRBJ2-1
CASSHLAGPNEQFF
TGCGCCAGCAGCCATCTAGCGGGTCCTAATGAGCAGTTCTTC
>-|TRBV9|-|15|TRBJ2-7
CASSATGTWAVEQYF
TGTGCCAGCAGCGCAACAGGGACGTGGGCGGTCGAGCAGTACTTC
>once|TRBV4-3|-|14|TRBJ1-1
CASSQDGGYPEAFF
TGCGCCAGCAGCCAAGATGGGGGTTACCCTGAAGCTTTCTTT
>-|TRBV7-9|TRBD1|14|TRBJ1-4
CASSLGDRLEKLFF
TGTGCCAGCAGCTTAGGGGACAGGCTTGAAAAACTGTTTTTT
>-|TRBV6-5|-|13|TRBJ2-3
CASSWESTDTQYF
TGTGCCAGCAGTTGGGAAAGCACAGATACGCAGTATTTT
>-|TRBV28|-|15|TRBJ2-7
CASSPGIAASYEQYF
TGTGCCAGCAGTCCTGGGATAGCGGCCTCCTACGAGCAGTACTTC
>once|TRBV5-5|-|17|TRBJ1-5
CASSLRLTEDFDQPQHF
TGTGCCAGCAGCTTGCGGTTAACGGAGGACTTTGATCAGCCCCAGCATTTT
>-|TRBV27|TRBD1|15|TRBJ1-5
CASTQTGSGGQPQHF
TGTGCCAGCACCCAGACAGGGAGCGGCGGTCAGCCCCAGCATTTT
>-|TRBV27|-|18|TRBJ2-2
CASSLVGGSSPGGGELFF
TGTGCCAGCAGTTTGGTCGGAGGGAGCTCCCCCGGGGGCGGGGAGCTGTTTTTT
>-|TRBV4-3|TRBD2|16|TRBJ2-1
CASSQEASGNLNEQFF
TGCGCCAGCAGCCAAGAGGCTAGCGGAAACTTAAATGAGCAGTTCTTC
>-|TRBV7-9|-|15|TRBJ1-1
CASSLRGEVGTEAFF
TGTGCCAGCAGCTTAAGGGGAGAGGTCGGGACTGAAGCTTTCTTT
>-|TRBV6-6|-|13|TRBJ2-7
CASSLDSHYEQYF
TGTGCCAGCAGCCTGGACTCCCACTACGAGCAGTACTTC
>-|TRBV2|-|14|TRBJ2-7
CASSELPPAYEQYF
TGTGCCAGCAGTGAACTCCCTCCTGCCTACGAGCAGTACTTC
>once|TRBV4-1|-|15|TRBJ1-5
CASSQGPYSNQPQHF
TGCGCCAGCAGCCAAGGACCGTATAGCAATCAGCCCCAGCATTTT